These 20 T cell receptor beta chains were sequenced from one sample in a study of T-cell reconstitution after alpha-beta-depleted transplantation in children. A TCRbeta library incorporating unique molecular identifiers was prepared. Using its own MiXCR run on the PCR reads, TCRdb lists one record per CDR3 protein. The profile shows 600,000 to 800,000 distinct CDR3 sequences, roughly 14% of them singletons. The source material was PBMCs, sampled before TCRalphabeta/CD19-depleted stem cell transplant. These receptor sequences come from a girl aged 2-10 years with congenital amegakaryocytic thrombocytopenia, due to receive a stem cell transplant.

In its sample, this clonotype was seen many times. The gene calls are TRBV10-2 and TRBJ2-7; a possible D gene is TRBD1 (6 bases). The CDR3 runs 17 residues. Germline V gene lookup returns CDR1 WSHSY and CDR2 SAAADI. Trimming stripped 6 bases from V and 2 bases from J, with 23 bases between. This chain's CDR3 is CASRGSISDRRPYEQYF. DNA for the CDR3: TGCGCCAGCAGGGGGTCTATATCCGACAGGAGACCCTACGAGCAGTACTTC.

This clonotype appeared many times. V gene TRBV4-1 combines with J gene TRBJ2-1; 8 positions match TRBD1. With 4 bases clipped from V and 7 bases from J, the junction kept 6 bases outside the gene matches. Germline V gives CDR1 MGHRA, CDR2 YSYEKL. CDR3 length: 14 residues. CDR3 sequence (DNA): TGCGCCAGCAGCCTCGCCGGGACAGGTAATGAGCAGTTCTTC. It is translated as CASSLAGTGNEQFF.

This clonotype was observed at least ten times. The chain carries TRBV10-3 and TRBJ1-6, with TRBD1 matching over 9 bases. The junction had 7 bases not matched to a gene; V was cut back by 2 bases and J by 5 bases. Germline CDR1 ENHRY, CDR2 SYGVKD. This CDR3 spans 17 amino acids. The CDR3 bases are TGTGCCATCAGTGAGCCCGAGGGGACAGGGAATAATTCACCCCTCCACTTT. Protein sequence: CAISEPEGTGNNSPLHF.

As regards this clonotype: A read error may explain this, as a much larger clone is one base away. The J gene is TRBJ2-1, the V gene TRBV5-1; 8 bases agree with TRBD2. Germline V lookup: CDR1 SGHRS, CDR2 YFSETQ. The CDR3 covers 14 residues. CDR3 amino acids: CASSASLAVNEQSF. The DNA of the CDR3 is TGCGCCAGCAGCGCTTCACTAGCGGTCAATGAGCAGTCCTTC.

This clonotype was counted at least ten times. DNA of the CDR3: TGCAGTGCTCACCGGGCTACCTTGGACTGGCCCCTCGAGCAGTACTTC. Its translation is CSAHRATLDWPLEQYF. This chain links TRBV20-1 with TRBJ2-7; D possibly corresponds to TRBD2 (5 bases). The CDR3 spans 16 residues. With 5 bases removed from V and 6 bases from J, the gap between germline ends came to 26 bases. Germline CDR1 DFQATT, CDR2 SNEGSKA (reference sequence).

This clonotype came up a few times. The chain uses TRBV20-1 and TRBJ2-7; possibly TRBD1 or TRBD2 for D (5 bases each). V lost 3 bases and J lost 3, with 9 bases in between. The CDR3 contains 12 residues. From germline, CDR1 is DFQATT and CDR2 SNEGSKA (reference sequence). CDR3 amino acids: CSASGADYEQYF. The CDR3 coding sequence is TGCAGTGCTAGCGGGGCAGACTACGAGCAGTACTTC.

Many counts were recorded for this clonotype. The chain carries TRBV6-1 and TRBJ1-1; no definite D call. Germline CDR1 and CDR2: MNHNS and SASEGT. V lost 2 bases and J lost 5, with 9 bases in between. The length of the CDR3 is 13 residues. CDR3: CASSERGWTEAFF. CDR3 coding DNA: TGTGCCAGCAGTGAACGGGGTTGGACTGAAGCTTTCTTT.

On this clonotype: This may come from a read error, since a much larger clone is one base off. The CDR3 nucleotides are TGCGCCAGCAGCCAGACTAGCTCCCGAGGATCCTACAATGGGCAGTTCTTC. Its translation is CASSQTSSRGSYNGQFF. V and J are TRBV4-1 and TRBJ2-1, with TRBD2 matching over 7 bases. The CDR3 sequence is 17 residues long. Germline V gives CDR1 MGHRA, CDR2 YSYEKL.

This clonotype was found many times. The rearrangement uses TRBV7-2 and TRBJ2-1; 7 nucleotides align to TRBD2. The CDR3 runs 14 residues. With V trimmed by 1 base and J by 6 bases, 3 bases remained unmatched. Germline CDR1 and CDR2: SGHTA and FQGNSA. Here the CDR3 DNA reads TGTGCCAGCAGCTTAGAGGGGACTATCAATGAGCAGTTCTTC. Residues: CASSLEGTINEQFF.

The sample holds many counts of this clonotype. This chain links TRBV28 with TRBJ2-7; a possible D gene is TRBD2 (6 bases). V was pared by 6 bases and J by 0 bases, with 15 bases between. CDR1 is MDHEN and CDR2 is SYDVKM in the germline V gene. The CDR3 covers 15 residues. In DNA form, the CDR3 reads TGTGCCAGCAGCCCCGGGACTGCCGACTCCTACGAGCAGTACTTC. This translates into CASSPGTADSYEQYF.

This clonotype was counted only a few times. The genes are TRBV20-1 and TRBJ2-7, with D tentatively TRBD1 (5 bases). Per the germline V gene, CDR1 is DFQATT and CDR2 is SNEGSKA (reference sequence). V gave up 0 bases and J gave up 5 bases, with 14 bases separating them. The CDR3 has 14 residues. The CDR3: CSARDLTGYNEQYF. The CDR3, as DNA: TGCAGTGCTAGAGATCTAACAGGATATAACGAGCAGTACTTC.

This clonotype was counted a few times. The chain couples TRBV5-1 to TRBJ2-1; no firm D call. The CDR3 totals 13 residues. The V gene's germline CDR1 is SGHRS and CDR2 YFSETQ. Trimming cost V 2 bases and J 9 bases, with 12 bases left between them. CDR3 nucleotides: TGCGCCAGCAGCTTTTTGGGGTTGGGTGAGCAGTTCTTC. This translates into CASSFLGLGEQFF. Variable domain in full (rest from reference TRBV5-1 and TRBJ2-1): KAGVTQTPRYLIKTRGQQVTLSCSPISGHRSVSWYQQTPGQGLQFLFEYFSETQRNKGNFPGRFSGRQFSNSRSEMNVSTLELGDSALYLCASSFLGLGEQFFGPGTRLTVL.

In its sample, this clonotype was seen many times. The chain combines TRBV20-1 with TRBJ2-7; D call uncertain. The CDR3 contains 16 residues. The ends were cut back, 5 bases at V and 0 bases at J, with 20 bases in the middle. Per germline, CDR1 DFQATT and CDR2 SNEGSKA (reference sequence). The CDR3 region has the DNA TGCAGTGCTCTATCCCGTGTCGACTCGGGCTCCTACGAGCAGTACTTC. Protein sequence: CSALSRVDSGSYEQYF.

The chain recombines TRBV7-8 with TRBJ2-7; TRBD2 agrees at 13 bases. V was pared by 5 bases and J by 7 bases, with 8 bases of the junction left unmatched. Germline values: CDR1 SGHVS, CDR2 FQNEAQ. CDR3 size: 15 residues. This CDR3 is CASSRRLAGGLEQYF. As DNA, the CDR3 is TGTGCCAGCAGCCGCCGACTAGCGGGAGGCCTGGAGCAGTACTTC. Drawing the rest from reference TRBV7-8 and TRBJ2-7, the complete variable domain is GAGVSQSPRYKVAKRGQDVALRCDPISGHVSLFWYQQALGQGPEFLTYFQNEAQLDKSGLPSDRFFAERPEGSVSTLKIQRTQQEDSAVYLCASSRRLAGGLEQYFGPGTRLTVT.

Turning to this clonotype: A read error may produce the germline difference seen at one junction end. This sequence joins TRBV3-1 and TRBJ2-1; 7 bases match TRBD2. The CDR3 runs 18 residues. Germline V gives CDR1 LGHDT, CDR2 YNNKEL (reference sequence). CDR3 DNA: TGTGCCTGCAGCTCCCTGGATTACCTTAGCGGGTCCTACAATGAGCAGTTCTTC. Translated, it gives CACSSLDYLSGSYNEQFF.

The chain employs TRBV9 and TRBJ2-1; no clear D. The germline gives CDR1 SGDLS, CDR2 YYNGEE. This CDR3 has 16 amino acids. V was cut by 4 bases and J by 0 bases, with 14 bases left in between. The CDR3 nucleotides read TGTGCCAGCAGCCTCCGTACAGCCGTCTCCTACAATGAGCAGTTCTTC. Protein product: CASSLRTAVSYNEQFF.

The CDR3 region is CASSLEPPTIYEQYF. In nucleotides, the CDR3 is TGCGCCAGCAGCTTGGAACCACCCACCATCTACGAGCAGTACTTC. The V gene is TRBV5-1, the J gene TRBJ2-7, with D uncertain. The ends were cut back, 0 bases at V and 3 bases at J, with 13 bases in the middle. The CDR3 spans 15 residues. Germline V lookup: CDR1 SGHRS, CDR2 YFSETQ. Full variable domain (outside the CDR3, taken from reference TRBV5-1 and TRBJ2-7): KAGVTQTPRYLIKTRGQQVTLSCSPISGHRSVSWYQQTPGQGLQFLFEYFSETQRNKGNFPGRFSGRQFSNSRSEMNVSTLELGDSALYLCASSLEPPTIYEQYFGPGTRLTVT.

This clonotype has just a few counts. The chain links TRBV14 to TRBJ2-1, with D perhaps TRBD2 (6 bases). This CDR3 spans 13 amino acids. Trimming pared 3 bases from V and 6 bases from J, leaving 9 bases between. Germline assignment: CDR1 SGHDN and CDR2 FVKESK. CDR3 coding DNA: TGTGCCAGCAGCCAGGGACTGCGCAATGAGCAGTTCTTC. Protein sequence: CASSQGLRNEQFF.

The CDR3 sequence: CASSFKPGGFGSYEQYF. In DNA form, the CDR3 reads TGTGCCAGCAGTTTTAAACCAGGGGGGTTTGGGTCCTACGAGCAGTACTTC. The chain uses TRBV12-3 or TRBV12-4 and TRBJ2-7; D is possibly TRBD1 (7 bases). The CDR3 runs 17 residues. The ends were cut back, 3 bases at V and 1 base at J, with 19 bases in the middle.

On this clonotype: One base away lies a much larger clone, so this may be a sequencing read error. The CDR3 sequence: CASSIRDRVPGELSF. The CDR3 bases are TGTGCCAGCAGTATCCGGGACAGGGTACCCGGGGAGCTGTCTTTT. The V call is TRBV12-3 or TRBV12-4, the J call TRBJ2-2; 9 bases agree with TRBD1. The CDR3 sequence is 15 residues long.